This T cell receptor (beta chain) is drawn from a study of brain T cells in children with intractable seizures. The ends lost 2 bases at V and 3 bases at J; junction bases unmatched: 6. The germline gives CDR1 MGHRA, CDR2 YSYEKL. This CDR3 region has 16 residues. For this clone: Its antigen is still unknown.

Noted time point: blood from clinic visit 5 months post-surgery; TSC patient then seizure free. Sequenced by immunoSEQ multiplex PCR; TCRdb stores in-frame clones only, minus some. The sample carries hundreds of thousands of clones, 85% to 95% recorded once. Study-level points and caveats: Only CDR3 sequence similarity suggested viral specificity, without known HCMV serostatus.

This sequence was found in a boy younger than two with tuberous sclerosis and intractable seizures. V and J are TRBV4-1 and TRBJ2-3; 9 bases are shared with TRBD2. The starting material was peripheral blood, obtained less than 6 months after surgery. CDR3 protein: CASSQLRTSETDTQYF. In DNA form, the CDR3 reads TGCGCCAGCAGCCAACTACGGACTAGCGAGACAGATACGCAGTATTTT.